What follows are 29 T cell receptor beta chains derived from one specimen sequenced in a study of blood T cell repertoires in COVID-19 (dated by TCRdb to 2018 to 2020). Library prep was done by the immunoSEQ multiplex PCR assay. TCRdb took over this immuneACCESS table, retaining in-frame rearrangements with V and J assigned. Such tables are incomplete; in checked studies, under half of the missing clones stem from an unresolved V gene, and the remainder is unexplained. The sample table records more than 95,000 clones; 85% of these occur just once. Clones ranked in the top ten supply 25% to 30% of the sample. Sequencing was carried out using peripheral blood. The source is a woman of 80 years or more with acute or convalescent COVID-19.

The chain joins TRBV5-4 to TRBJ1-2, with no clear D. CDR1 and CDR2 (germline): SGHNT, YYREEE (reference sequence). Trimming cost V 4 bases and J 5 bases, with 12 bases left between them. This CDR3 region has 13 residues. CDR3 nucleotide sequence: TGTGCCAGCAGCCACGAAACCAGTTATGGCTACACCTTC. Residues: CASSHETSYGYTF.

The chain carries TRBV15 and TRBJ2-2, with 8 positions matching TRBD2. The length of the CDR3 is 14 residues. With V trimmed by 6 bases and J by 4 bases, 4 bases remained unmatched. Looked up from germline, CDR1 is LNHNV and CDR2 is YYDKDF (reference sequence). The CDR3 DNA reads TGTGCCACCAGTTCGGGACTAGGCACCGGGGAGCTGTTTTTT. This encodes CATSSGLGTGELFF.

V is TRBV5-1 and J is TRBJ2-2; TRBD1 might be the D (6 bases). V gave up 4 bases and J gave up 7 bases, with 20 bases separating them. Germline CDR1 reads SGHRS; CDR2 reads YFSETQ. The CDR3 spans 16 residues. CDR3 in DNA: TGCGCCAGCAGCGCGACAGGCCTTGTACAAGGCGGGGAGCTGTTTTTT. Amino acid sequence: CASSATGLVQGGELFF.

This sequence joins TRBV11-2 and TRBJ2-6; a possible D gene is TRBD1 (5 bases). Trimming removed 0 bases from V and 0 bases from J, with 15 bases in between. The CDR3 sequence is 19 residues long. Per germline, CDR1 SGHAT and CDR2 FQNNGV. CDR3 loop: CASSLEGQGLASGANVLTF. In DNA form, the CDR3 reads TGTGCCAGCAGCTTAGAGGGGCAGGGCTTAGCCTCTGGGGCCAACGTCCTGACTTTC.

The V gene is TRBV4-3, the J gene TRBJ1-1; the D is unclear. The CDR3 loop spans 13 amino acids. CDR1 is LGHNA and CDR2 is YSLEER in the germline V gene. V was trimmed by 1 base and J by 6 bases, leaving 9 bases between them. CDR3 residues: CASSQARGAEAFF. The CDR3 DNA follows: TGCGCCAGCAGCCAAGCCAGAGGCGCTGAAGCTTTCTTT.

The chain combines TRBV2 with TRBJ1-4; no definite D call. Trimming took 2 bases from V and 11 from J, leaving 6 bases between them. The CDR3 is 11 amino acids. The germline CDR1 and CDR2 sequences are SNHLY and FYNNEI. The CDR3 sequence is CASSELTKLFF. The CDR3 DNA reads TGTGCCAGCAGTGAATTGACTAAACTGTTTTTT.

The chain is built from TRBV5-1 and TRBJ1-3, with D unresolved. The V gene's germline CDR1 is SGHRS and CDR2 YFSETQ. V lost 0 bases to trimming and J lost 4 bases, with 11 bases between them. The CDR3 is 15 residues long. This CDR3 reads CASSLDSGSGNTIYF. The CDR3 DNA sequence: TGCGCCAGCAGCTTGGATTCGGGGAGCGGAAACACCATATATTTT.

CDR3 nucleotide sequence: TGCGCCAGCAGCGCGACAGGGGATAGCAATCAGCCCCAGCATTTT. Protein: CASSATGDSNQPQHF. This chain joins TRBV5-1 and TRBJ1-5, with 8 bases identical to TRBD1. V shed 4 bases, J shed 0 bases, and the junction held 3 bases outside the gene matches. The CDR3 sequence is 15 residues long. CDR1 and CDR2 from the germline V gene are SGHRS and YFSETQ.

The genes are TRBV11-2 and TRBJ1-2; 7 bases fit TRBD1. Trimming removed 4 bases from V and 8 bases from J; junction bases left unmatched: 10. From germline, CDR1 is SGHAT and CDR2 FQNNGV. CDR3 size: 14 residues. CDR3 nucleotide sequence: TGTGCCAGCAGCTCATCTGACAGGGCGAAAGGCTACACCTTC. Residues: CASSSSDRAKGYTF.

The CDR3 reads CASSSRGGHTGELFF. CDR3 in DNA: TGTGCCAGCAGCAGTCGGGGGGGCCACACCGGGGAGCTGTTTTTT. The genes are TRBV11-1 and TRBJ2-2; TRBD2 matches at 8 bases. The ends lost 5 bases at V and 3 bases at J; junction bases unmatched: 5. The CDR3 contains 15 residues. Germline V gene data show CDR1 as SGHAT and CDR2 as FQDESV (reference sequence).

V usage is TRBV5-1 and J usage is TRBJ2-3; 13 bases line up with TRBD2. Germline assignment: CDR1 SGHRS and CDR2 YFSETQ. The CDR3 runs 18 residues. The J segment lost 0 bases and the V segment lost 4 bases, leaving 8 bases of the junction unmatched. The CDR3 loop is CASSLGLAGPISTDTQYF. The CDR3 bases are TGCGCCAGCAGCCTGGGACTAGCGGGACCGATTAGCACAGATACGCAGTATTTT. Filled out from reference TRBV5-1 and TRBJ2-3, the complete variable domain reads KAGVTQTPRYLIKTRGQQVTLSCSPISGHRSVSWYQQTPGQGLQFLFEYFSETQRNKGNFPGRFSGRQFSNSRSEMNVSTLELGDSALYLCASSLGLAGPISTDTQYFGPGTRLTVL.

The chain joins TRBV5-1 to TRBJ1-3; possible D gene TRBD1, 5 bases. From germline, CDR1 is SGHRS and CDR2 YFSETQ. CDR3 length equals 11 residues. Trimming left V 6 bases short and J 10 bases short, with 11 bases between. In DNA form, the CDR3 reads TGCGCCAGCAAAGGGGAAGAGACCATATATTTT. Protein: CASKGEETIYF.

This clone has a handful of counts. The chain links TRBV11-2 to TRBJ1-1, with D uncertain. From germline, CDR1 is SGHAT and CDR2 FQNNGV. This CDR3 spans 12 amino acids. Trimming took 8 bases from V and 3 from J, leaving 10 bases between them. The CDR3 loop is CASAREHTEAFF. In DNA form, the CDR3 reads TGTGCCAGCGCCCGGGAGCACACTGAAGCTTTCTTT. Variable domain in full (rest from reference TRBV11-2 and TRBJ1-1): EAGVAQSPRYKIIEKRQSVAFWCNPISGHATLYWYQQILGQGPKLLIQFQNNGVVDDSQLPKDRFSAERLKGVDSTLKIQPAKLEDSAVYLCASAREHTEAFFGQGTRLTVV.

The chain employs TRBV7-9 and TRBJ2-2, with a possible D match to TRBD1 (5 bases). CDR1 and CDR2 (germline): SEHNR, FQNEAQ (reference sequence). The CDR3 is made up of 15 amino acids. V lost 6 bases and J 7 bases, leaving 18 bases between the germline ends. Here the CDR3 reads CASSPHRTPGGELFF. The CDR3 DNA reads TGTGCCAGCAGTCCTCACAGGACGCCCGGCGGGGAGCTGTTTTTT.

The V call is TRBV29-1, the J call TRBJ1-2, with TRBD1 as a possible D gene (6 bases). In germline, CDR1 is SQVTM, CDR2 ANQGSEA. V lost 7 bases to trimming and J lost 4 bases, with 19 bases between them. The CDR3 consists of 14 residues. The CDR3 coding sequence is TGCAGCGCCACTACCGGGGGGCGAGGCTATGGCTACACCTTC. Translating gives CSATTGGRGYGYTF.

This clone was seen a single time. The chain has TRBV10-1 and TRBJ1-1; 7 bases line up with TRBD1. J was trimmed by 11 bases and V by 10 bases; bases with no gene match: 7. CDR3 size: 10 residues. Germline V gives CDR1 WNHNN, CDR2 SYGVQD (reference sequence). CDR3 nucleotides: TGCGCCAATAGAGACAGGGCCGCTTTCTTT. Its protein product is CANRDRAAFF.

The chain uses TRBV3-1 (or the pseudogene TRBV3-2) and TRBJ1-2; D is unclear. This CDR3 is built from 13 residues. V gave up 3 bases and J gave up 0 bases, with 5 bases separating them. The germline CDR1 and CDR2 sequences are LGHDT and YNNKEL (reference sequence). The CDR3 region is CASSHRANYGYTF. For the CDR3, the DNA is TGTGCCAGCAGCCATAGAGCTAACTATGGCTACACCTTC.

The J gene is TRBJ1-5, the V gene TRBV27; D call uncertain. The CDR3 has 11 amino acids. Trimming left V 9 bases short and J 15 bases short, with 18 bases between. CDR1 is MNHEY and CDR2 is SMNVEV in the germline V gene (reference sequence). The CDR3 DNA is TGTGCCAGTGGCCGGGTCCAGTCTAGGCATTTT. Encoded protein: CASGRVQSRHF.

The rearrangement uses TRBV3-1 (or the pseudogene TRBV3-2) and TRBJ2-5; D might be TRBD1 (5 bases). Germline-derived CDR1 and CDR2 are LGHDT and YNNKEL (reference sequence). CDR3 length: 14 amino acids. V lost 4 bases and J 0 bases, leaving 9 bases between the germline ends. Here the CDR3 DNA reads TGTGCCAGCAGCCGGAGACAGAACCAAGAGACCCAGTACTTC. This sequence encodes CASSRRQNQETQYF.

This clone was seen only once. The V gene is TRBV5-4, the J gene TRBJ2-3, with TRBD2 matching 10 bases. This CDR3 is built from 16 residues. Germline V CDR1 and CDR2: SGHNT, YYREEE (reference sequence). J gave up 3 bases and V 5 bases, and 9 bases lay outside the gene matches. The DNA for the CDR3 is TGTGCCAGCAGAGGCCGGCCTAGCGGGGGAACAGATACGCAGTATTTT. Its translation: CASRGRPSGGTDTQYF.

CDR3 in amino acids: CASSTGISNEKLFF. The CDR3 DNA is TGCGCCAGCAGCACCGGGATTTCGAATGAAAAACTGTTTTTT. The rearrangement links TRBV10-1 to TRBJ1-4; D remains unclear. Germline values: CDR1 WNHNN, CDR2 SYGVQD (reference sequence). There are 14 residues in the CDR3. The germline V and J ends were trimmed by 6 bases and 5 bases, with 13 bases remaining between them.

This chain links TRBV14 with TRBJ2-1, with 10 bases aligning to TRBD2. J gave up 7 bases and V 3 bases, and 9 bases lay outside the gene matches. Germline-derived CDR1 and CDR2 are SGHDN and FVKESK. The CDR3 runs to 16 residues. In DNA, the CDR3 is TGTGCCAGCAGCCACAAACGCGGGACTAGCGTGAATGAGCAGTTCTTC. Translating it yields CASSHKRGTSVNEQFF.

The chain uses TRBV28 and TRBJ1-1, with 7 bases identical to TRBD1. The J segment lost 8 bases and the V segment lost 4 bases, leaving 4 bases of the junction unmatched. In germline, CDR1 is MDHEN, CDR2 SYDVKM. CDR3 length: 12 residues. CDR3 region: CASSSPTGEAFF. Here the CDR3 DNA reads TGTGCCAGCAGTTCCCCGACAGGGGAAGCTTTCTTT.

The rearrangement joins TRBV3-1 (or the pseudogene TRBV3-2) to TRBJ1-1; D gene ambiguous. Trimming took off 0 bases at V and 6 bases at J, with 11 bases between the two ends. Germline lookup yields CDR1 LGHDT and CDR2 YNNKEL (reference sequence). The CDR3 consists of 14 residues. The CDR3 is CASSQDLRGPEAFF. The DNA of the CDR3 is TGTGCCAGCAGCCAAGATCTACGGGGTCCTGAAGCTTTCTTT.

The sample holds one count of this clone. The rearrangement joins TRBV5-1 to TRBJ1-1; possible D gene TRBD1, 5 bases. The V end lost 6 bases, the J end lost 2 bases, and 14 bases lay between the germline ends. This CDR3 spans 14 amino acids. CDR1 is SGHRS and CDR2 is YFSETQ in the germline V gene. CDR3 loop: CASNPGGVNTEAFF. CDR3 in DNA: TGCGCCAGCAACCCTGGGGGGGTAAACACTGAAGCTTTCTTT. The full variable domain, rest sourced from reference TRBV5-1 and TRBJ1-1, is KAGVTQTPRYLIKTRGQQVTLSCSPISGHRSVSWYQQTPGQGLQFLFEYFSETQRNKGNFPGRFSGRQFSNSRSEMNVSTLELGDSALYLCASNPGGVNTEAFFGQGTRLTVV.

This clone appeared once. The V call is TRBV2, the J call TRBJ1-5, with D unresolved. CDR1 and CDR2 (germline): SNHLY, FYNNEI. V gave up 6 bases and J gave up 2 bases, with 14 bases separating them. The CDR3 extends over 15 amino acids. As DNA, the CDR3 is TGTGCCAGCAGAATATCACCCTTAGGCAATCAGCCCCAGCATTTT. Translation gives CASRISPLGNQPQHF.

This rearrangement joins TRBV5-4 to TRBJ2-1; 11 nucleotides line up with TRBD2. Germline loops: CDR1 SGHNT, CDR2 YYREEE (reference sequence). The CDR3 is 18 amino acids. The ends lost 4 bases at V and 8 bases at J; junction bases unmatched: 17. The chain's CDR3 is CASSRWGGLTSGAHEQFF. In nucleotides, the CDR3 is TGTGCCAGCAGCCGGTGGGGGGGTCTGACTAGCGGGGCCCATGAGCAGTTCTTC. The entire variable domain, with the rest obtained from reference TRBV5-4 and TRBJ2-1, is as follows: ETGVTQSPTHLIKTRGQQVTLRCSSQSGHNTVSWYQQALGQGPQFIFQYYREEENGRGNFPPRFSGLQFPNYSSELNVNALELDDSALYLCASSRWGGLTSGAHEQFFGPGTRLTVL.

V and J are TRBV12-1 and TRBJ1-2; the table assigns TRBD1, which was not confirmed against the DNA. TRBV12-1 is assigned pseudogene status. The CDR3 totals 13 residues. CDR3 coding DNA: TGTGCCAGCAGCCTCACACCTAACTATGGCTACACCTTC. Protein product: CASSLTPNYGYTF.

The CDR3 sequence is CASSPSGGGDTQYF. The CDR3 region has the DNA TGTGCCAGCAGCCCGAGCGGGGGGGGAGATACGCAGTATTTT. V is TRBV3-1 (or the pseudogene TRBV3-2) and J is TRBJ2-3, with 10 bases identical to TRBD2. CDR3 length: 14 amino acids. With V trimmed by 4 bases and J by 5 bases, 3 bases remained unmatched. Germline V lookup: CDR1 LGHDT, CDR2 YNNKEL (reference sequence).